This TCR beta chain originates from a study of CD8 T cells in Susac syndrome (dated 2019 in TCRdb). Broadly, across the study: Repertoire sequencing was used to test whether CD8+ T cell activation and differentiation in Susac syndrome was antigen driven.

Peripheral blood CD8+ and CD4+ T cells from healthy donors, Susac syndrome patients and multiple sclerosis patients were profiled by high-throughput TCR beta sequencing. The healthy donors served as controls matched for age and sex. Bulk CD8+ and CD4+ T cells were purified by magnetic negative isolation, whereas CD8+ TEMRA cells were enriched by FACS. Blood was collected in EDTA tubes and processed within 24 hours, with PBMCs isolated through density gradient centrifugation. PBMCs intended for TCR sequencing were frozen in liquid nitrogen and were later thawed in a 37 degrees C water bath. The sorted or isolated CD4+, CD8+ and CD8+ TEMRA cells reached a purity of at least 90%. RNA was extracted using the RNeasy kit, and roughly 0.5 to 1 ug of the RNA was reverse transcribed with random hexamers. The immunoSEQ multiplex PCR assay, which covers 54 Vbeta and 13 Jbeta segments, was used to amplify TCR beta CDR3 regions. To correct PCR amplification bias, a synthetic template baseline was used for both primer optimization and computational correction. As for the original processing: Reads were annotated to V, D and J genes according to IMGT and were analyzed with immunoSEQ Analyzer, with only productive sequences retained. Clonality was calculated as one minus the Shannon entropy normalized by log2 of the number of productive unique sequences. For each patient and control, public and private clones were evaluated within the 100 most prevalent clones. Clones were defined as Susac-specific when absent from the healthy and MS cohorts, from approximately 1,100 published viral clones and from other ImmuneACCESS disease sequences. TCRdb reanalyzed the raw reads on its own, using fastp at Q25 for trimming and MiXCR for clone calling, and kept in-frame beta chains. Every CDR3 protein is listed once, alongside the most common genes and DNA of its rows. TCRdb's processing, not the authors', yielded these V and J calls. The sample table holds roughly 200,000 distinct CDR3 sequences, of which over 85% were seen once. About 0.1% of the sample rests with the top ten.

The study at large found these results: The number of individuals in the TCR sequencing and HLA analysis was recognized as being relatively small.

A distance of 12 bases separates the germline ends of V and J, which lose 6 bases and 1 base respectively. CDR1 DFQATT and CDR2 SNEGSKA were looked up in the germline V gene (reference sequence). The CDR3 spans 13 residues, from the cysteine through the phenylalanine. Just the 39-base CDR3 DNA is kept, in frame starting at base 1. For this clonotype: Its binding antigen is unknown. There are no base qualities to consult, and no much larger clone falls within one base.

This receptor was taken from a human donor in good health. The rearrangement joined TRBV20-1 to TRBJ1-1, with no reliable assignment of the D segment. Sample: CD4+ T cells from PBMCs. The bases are TGCAGTGCCCGAGGGCGGGAGAACACTGAAGCTTTCTTT. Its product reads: CSARGRENTEAFF.